The 27 T cell receptor beta chains below were found in one sample sequenced in a study of blood T cell repertoires in COVID-19. Assay: immunoSEQ multiplex PCR; the TCRdb copy retains only in-frame clones and omits some. Of fewer than 350,000 clones in the sample, around nine tenths were seen once. The material sequenced was peripheral blood. The receptor source for this set is a woman under 40 with COVID-19, enrolled during active disease.

The chain is built from TRBV6-5 and TRBJ1-1; possibly TRBD1 for D (6 bases). The CDR3 runs to 16 residues. V shed 2 bases and J shed 0 bases, with 13 bases lying between them. Germline V gives CDR1 MNHEY, CDR2 SVGAGI. Written as DNA, the CDR3 is TGTGCCAGCAGTTACATGGGGGCTACAATGAACACTGAAGCTTTCTTT. This translates into CASSYMGATMNTEAFF.

This clone appeared a single time. The chain employs TRBV4-1 and TRBJ2-7; a weak D match, TRBD1 (5 bases). The CDR3 totals 15 residues. Trimming removed 0 bases from V and 1 base from J, with 10 bases in between. Germline loops: CDR1 MGHRA, CDR2 YSYEKL. The CDR3 protein is CASSQEDTASYEQYF. Written as DNA, the CDR3 is TGCGCCAGCAGCCAAGAGGACACCGCTTCCTACGAGCAGTACTTC.

The chain joins TRBV28 to TRBJ1-6; D is ambiguous. Trimming took off 6 bases at V and 0 bases at J, with 3 bases between the two ends. This CDR3 has 13 residues. Germline lookup yields CDR1 MDHEN and CDR2 SYDVKM. CDR3 in DNA: TGTGCCAGCAGCAGCTCCTATAATTCACCCCTCCACTTT. This sequence encodes CASSSSYNSPLHF.

V and J are TRBV24-1 and TRBJ2-3; D unresolved. V lost 7 bases and J lost 0, with 13 bases in between. The germline V gene encodes CDR1 KGHDR and CDR2 SFDVKD. This CDR3 has 15 residues. The DNA for the CDR3 is TGTGCCACCAGCGATGCCCTTCGGAGCACAGATACGCAGTATTTT. Translation: CATSDALRSTDTQYF.

The chain is built from TRBV10-1 and TRBJ1-3; 9 bases line up with TRBD1. The trim removed 10 bases at V and 4 bases at J, leaving 8 bases unmatched. CDR1 and CDR2 from the germline V gene are WNHNN and SYGVQD (reference sequence). The length of the CDR3 is 14 residues. The CDR3 DNA reads as TGCGCCATTCCGGGACAGGGTGACGGAAACACCATATATTTT. Protein sequence: CAIPGQGDGNTIYF.

The V gene is TRBV6-2 or TRBV6-3, the J gene TRBJ1-4; D uncertain. This CDR3 spans 11 amino acids. Per germline, CDR1 MNHEY and CDR2 SVGEGT. The V and J ends lost 0 bases and 11 bases respectively, with 4 bases between them. CDR3 protein: CASSYSTKLFF. The DNA of the CDR3 is TGTGCCAGCAGTTACTCGACTAAACTGTTTTTT.

The J gene is TRBJ2-7, the V gene TRBV30; D unresolved. Germline CDR1 GTSNPN, CDR2 SVGIG (reference sequence). V shed 5 bases and J shed 2 bases, with 7 bases lying between them. The CDR3 contains 11 residues. CDR3 nucleotide sequence: TGTGCCTGGGCAGCGACCTACGAGCAGTACTTC. Its translation: CAWAATYEQYF.

This chain connects TRBV5-5 to TRBJ1-2, with D possibly matching TRBD1 (5 bases). Looked up from germline, CDR1 is SGHKS and CDR2 is YYEKEE (reference sequence). V lost 5 bases, J lost 0 bases, and 17 bases lay in between. The CDR3 is made up of 16 amino acids. The CDR3 reads CASSFDPRATNYGYTF. The CDR3 DNA reads TGTGCCAGCAGTTTCGACCCCAGGGCTACTAACTATGGCTACACCTTC.

The rearrangement links TRBV30 to TRBJ1-5; D is ambiguous. Germline CDR1 and CDR2: GTSNPN and SVGIG (reference sequence). The CDR3 has 17 amino acids. Trimming removed 1 base from V and 6 bases from J, with 22 bases in between. CDR3 in DNA: TGTGCCTGGAGTGATTCAGGTAAAGGATGGTTAGGTCAGCCCCAGCATTTT. This sequence encodes CAWSDSGKGWLGQPQHF.

The V call is TRBV2, the J call TRBJ1-1; perhaps TRBD1 as D (5 bases). Trimming removed 0 bases at V and 4 bases at J, with 15 bases between. Germline V gene lookup returns CDR1 SNHLY and CDR2 FYNNEI. The CDR3 is 16 amino acids. DNA for the CDR3: TGTGCCAGCAGTGAAGCGGGGGGGGAAGGTAGCACTGAAGCTTTCTTT. The encoded protein is CASSEAGGEGSTEAFF.

The rearrangement links TRBV30 to TRBJ1-5; D is undetermined. Germline lookup yields CDR1 GTSNPN and CDR2 SVGIG (reference sequence). CDR3 size: 15 residues. V dropped 3 bases and J dropped 4 bases, with 16 bases sitting between them. As DNA, the CDR3 is TGTGCCTGGAGCCTAACTAGACACAGTAATCAGCCCCAGCATTTT. It codes for CAWSLTRHSNQPQHF.

The CDR3 sequence is CASSAFLNTEAFF. The CDR3 bases are TGTGCCAGCAGTGCCTTTTTGAACACTGAAGCTTTCTTT. The rearrangement uses TRBV2 and TRBJ1-1; D is unresolved. CDR1 and CDR2 from the germline V gene are SNHLY and FYNNEI. The CDR3 covers 13 residues. The ends were cut back, 4 bases at V and 0 bases at J, with 6 bases in the middle.

The V gene is TRBV18, the J gene TRBJ2-4; 8 bases line up with TRBD1. The J segment lost 0 bases and the V segment lost 4 bases, leaving 5 bases of the junction unmatched. This CDR3 has 16 residues. Germline V CDR1 and CDR2: KGHSH, LQKENI. DNA of the CDR3: TGTGCCAGCTCACTTGGGACAGGCTTAGCCAAAAACATTCAGTACTTC. It codes for CASSLGTGLAKNIQYF.

The chain combines TRBV5-8 with TRBJ2-3; 7 nucleotides line up with TRBD2. The CDR3 extends over 15 amino acids. V gave up 7 bases and J gave up 14 bases; unmatched junction bases: 22. Per the germline V gene, CDR1 is SGHTS and CDR2 is YDEGEE. The CDR3 nucleotides read TGTGCCAGCGGAATCTCGTTATCGGCGGGAGAACGGCCGTATTTT. It is translated as CASGISLSAGERPYF. Together with reference TRBV5-8 and TRBJ2-3, the CDR3 gives the full variable domain: EAGVTQSPTHLIKTRGQQATLRCSPISGHTSVYWYQQALGLGLQFLLWYDEGEERNRGNFPPRFSGRQFPNYSSELNVNALELEDSALYLCASGISLSAGERPYFGPGTRLTVL.

On this clone: An end of the junction does not agree with germline; a read error may underlie this. The rearrangement joins TRBV19 to TRBJ2-7; possibly TRBD2 for D (6 bases). Per the germline V gene, CDR1 is LNHDA and CDR2 is SQIVND (reference sequence). This CDR3 spans 14 amino acids. The CDR3 loop is CASSTGTPPYKQYF. The CDR3 nucleotides read TGTGCCAGTAGCACCGGGACTCCTCCCTACAAGCAGTACTTC.

V is TRBV9 and J is TRBJ2-5, with TRBD1 matching 8 bases. Germline loops: CDR1 SGDLS, CDR2 YYNGEE. V shed 5 bases and J 3 bases; nucleotides not matched to a gene: 3. The length of the CDR3 is 13 residues. The CDR3 coding sequence is TGTGCCAGCAGAGGGACAGGAGAAGAGACCCAGTACTTC. This sequence encodes CASRGTGEETQYF.

The chain carries TRBV9 and TRBJ1-4, with D possibly being TRBD1 (6 bases). V lost 4 bases and J 7 bases, leaving 17 bases between the germline ends. CDR1 SGDLS and CDR2 YYNGEE come from the germline V gene. This CDR3 has 15 residues. The CDR3 protein is CASSTGTANREKLFF. CDR3 coding DNA: TGTGCCAGCAGCACAGGGACGGCCAACCGTGAAAAACTGTTTTTT.

The CDR3 nucleotides are TGTGCCATCATCCCCCACTCCGGGGCCAACGTCCTGACTTTC. Translating it yields CAIIPHSGANVLTF. The chain carries TRBV3-1 (or the pseudogene TRBV3-2) and TRBJ2-6; D remains unclear. CDR1 and CDR2 from the germline V gene are LGHDT and YNNKEL (reference sequence). Between the trimmed V and J ends, which lost 10 bases and 4 bases, there was a span of 14 bases. CDR3 length equals 14 residues.

The CDR3 region is CASSLWGLGGTEAFF. CDR3 coding DNA: TGTGCCAGCAGTTTATGGGGCCTGGGGGGAACTGAAGCTTTCTTT. The chain couples TRBV28 to TRBJ1-1; the D gene is possibly TRBD1 (5 bases). The CDR3 has 15 residues. V was shortened by 0 bases and J by 5 bases, with 13 bases between the two germline ends. Germline V gene data show CDR1 as MDHEN and CDR2 as SYDVKM.

The chain joins TRBV20-1 to TRBJ2-5; TRBD1 agrees at 9 bases. The V gene end was trimmed by 3 bases and the J gene end by 4 bases; junction bases not matched to a gene: 3. This CDR3 has 13 residues. Germline V gives CDR1 DFQATT, CDR2 SNEGSKA (reference sequence). The CDR3 loop reads CSASNRGRETQYF. DNA of the CDR3: TGCAGTGCTAGTAACAGGGGGCGAGAGACCCAGTACTTC.

This clone was detected a few times. This CDR3 is CASSYLPDSTYEQYF. The CDR3 nucleotides are TGTGCCAGCAGTTACTTACCGGACAGTACCTACGAGCAGTACTTC. V and J are TRBV6-2 or TRBV6-3 and TRBJ2-7; a possible D gene is TRBD1 (6 bases). Germline CDR1 and CDR2: MNHEY and SVGEGT. The CDR3 length is 15 residues. The V and J ends lost 1 base and 2 bases respectively, with 12 bases between them.

The chain recombines TRBV4-1 with TRBJ2-7; weak D call: TRBD2 (5 bases). Trimming shortened V by 4 bases and J by 2 bases, and 15 bases separated the two germline ends. The germline CDR1 and CDR2 sequences are MGHRA and YSYEKL. The CDR3 contains 15 residues. The CDR3 is CASSPTGVSTYEQYF. CDR3 nucleotide sequence: TGCGCCAGCAGCCCCACCGGGGTCTCGACCTACGAGCAGTACTTC.

V is TRBV5-1 and J is TRBJ1-2; 10 nucleotides line up with TRBD1. The CDR3 has 17 residues. With V trimmed by 6 bases and J by 0 bases, 11 bases remained unmatched. Germline V gives CDR1 SGHRS, CDR2 YFSETQ. The chain's CDR3 is CASTPGTGAHSNYGYTF. The DNA of the CDR3 is TGCGCCAGCACCCCCGGGACAGGGGCCCATTCTAACTATGGCTACACCTTC.

This clone has just a few counts. The V call is TRBV6-6, the J call TRBJ2-2, with D perhaps matching TRBD1 (6 bases). Per germline, CDR1 MNHNY and CDR2 SVGAGI (reference sequence). This CDR3 region has 13 residues. V was clipped by 4 bases and J by 3 bases, with 6 bases between them. CDR3: CASSSGDTGELFF. The CDR3 DNA is TGTGCCAGCAGTTCAGGGGACACCGGGGAGCTGTTTTTT.

The CDR3 DNA reads TGTGCCAGCATGCGGGCTAAATGGAACACTGAAGCTTTCTTT. Amino acid sequence: CASMRAKWNTEAFF. The chain couples TRBV2 to TRBJ1-1, with D unresolved. The CDR3 contains 14 residues. V lost 7 bases and J 1 base, leaving 13 bases between the germline ends. The germline V gene has CDR1 SNHLY and CDR2 FYNNEI. Full variable domain (outside the CDR3, taken from reference TRBV2 and TRBJ1-1): EPEVTQTPSHQVTQMGQEVILRCVPISNHLYFYWYRQILGQKVEFLVSFYNNEISEKSEIFDDQFSVERPDGSNFTLKIRSTKLEDSAMYFCASMRAKWNTEAFFGQGTRLTVV.

The rearrangement uses TRBV9 and TRBJ1-1, with 8 bases matching TRBD1. Germline CDR1 is SGDLS and CDR2 is YYNGEE. There are 15 residues in the CDR3. With V trimmed by 5 bases and J by 1 base, 7 bases remained unmatched. The CDR3 is CASSYYRGENTEAFF. The CDR3 DNA sequence: TGTGCCAGCAGTTACTACAGGGGGGAGAACACTGAAGCTTTCTTT.

V gene TRBV2 combines with J gene TRBJ1-1, with 8 bases fitting TRBD1. J gave up 5 bases and V 6 bases, and 5 bases lay outside the gene matches. The germline V gene has CDR1 SNHLY and CDR2 FYNNEI. The CDR3 consists of 13 residues. The CDR3 nucleotides read TGTGCCAGCAGGGTCGACAGGGGTACTGAAGCTTTCTTT. It specifies CASRVDRGTEAFF. The variable domain in full, with the rest retrieved from reference TRBV2 and TRBJ1-1, is EPEVTQTPSHQVTQMGQEVILRCVPISNHLYFYWYRQILGQKVEFLVSFYNNEISEKSEIFDDQFSVERPDGSNFTLKIRSTKLEDSAMYFCASRVDRGTEAFFGQGTRLTVV.